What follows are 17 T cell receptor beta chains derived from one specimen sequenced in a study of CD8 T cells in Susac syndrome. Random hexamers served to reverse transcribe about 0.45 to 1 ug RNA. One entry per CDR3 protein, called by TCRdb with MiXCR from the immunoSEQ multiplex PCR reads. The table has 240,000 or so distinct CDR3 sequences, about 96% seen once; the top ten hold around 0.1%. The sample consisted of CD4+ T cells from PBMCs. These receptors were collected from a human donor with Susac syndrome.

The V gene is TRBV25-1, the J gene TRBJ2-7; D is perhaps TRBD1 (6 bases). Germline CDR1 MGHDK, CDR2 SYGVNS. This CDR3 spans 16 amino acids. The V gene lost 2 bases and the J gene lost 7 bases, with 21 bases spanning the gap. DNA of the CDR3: TGTGCCAGCAGTGAACGCCGGGACATCGGAATGTTTGAGCAGTACTTC. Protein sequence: CASSERRDIGMFEQYF.

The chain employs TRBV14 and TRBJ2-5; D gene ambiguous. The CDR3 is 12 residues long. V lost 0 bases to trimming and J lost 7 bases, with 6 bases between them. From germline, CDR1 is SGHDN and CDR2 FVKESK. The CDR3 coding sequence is TGTGCCAGCAGCCAAGACCCGGGGACCCAGTACTTC. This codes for CASSQDPGTQYF. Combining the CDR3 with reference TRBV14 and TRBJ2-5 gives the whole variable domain EAGVTQFPSHSVIEKGQTVTLRCDPISGHDNLYWYRRVMGKEIKFLLHFVKESKQDESGMPNNRFLAERTGGTYSTLKVQPAELEDSGVYFCASSQDPGTQYFGPGTRLLVL.

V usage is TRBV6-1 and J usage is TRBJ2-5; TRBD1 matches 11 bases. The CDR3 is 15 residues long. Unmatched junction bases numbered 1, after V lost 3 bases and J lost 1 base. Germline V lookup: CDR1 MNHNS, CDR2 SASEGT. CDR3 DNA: TGTGCCAGCAGTGAGGACAGGGGGCGCCAAGAGACCCAGTACTTC. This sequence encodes CASSEDRGRQETQYF.

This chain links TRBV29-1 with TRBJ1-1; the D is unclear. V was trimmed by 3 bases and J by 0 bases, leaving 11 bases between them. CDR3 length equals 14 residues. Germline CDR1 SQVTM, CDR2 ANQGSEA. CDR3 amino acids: CSVESNAMNTEAFF. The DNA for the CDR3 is TGCAGCGTTGAGTCCAACGCTATGAACACTGAAGCTTTCTTT. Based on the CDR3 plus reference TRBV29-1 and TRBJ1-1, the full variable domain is SAVISQKPSRDICQRGTSLTIQCQVDSQVTMMFWYRQQPGQSLTLIATANQGSEATYESGFVIDKFPISRPNLTFSTLTVSNMSPEDSSIYLCSVESNAMNTEAFFGQGTRLTVV.

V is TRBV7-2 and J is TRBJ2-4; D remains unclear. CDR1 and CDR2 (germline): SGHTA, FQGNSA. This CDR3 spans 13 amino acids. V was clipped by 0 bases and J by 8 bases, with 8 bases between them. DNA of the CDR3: TGTGCCAGCAGCTTAGCAGGTGTGGACATTCAGTACTTC. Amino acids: CASSLAGVDIQYF.

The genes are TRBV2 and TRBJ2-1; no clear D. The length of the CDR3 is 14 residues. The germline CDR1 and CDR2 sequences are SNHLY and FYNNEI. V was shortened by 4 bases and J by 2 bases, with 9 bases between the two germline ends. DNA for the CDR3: TGTGCCAGCAGTGTTCTCCGAGCCTACAATGAGCAGTTCTTC. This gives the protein CASSVLRAYNEQFF.

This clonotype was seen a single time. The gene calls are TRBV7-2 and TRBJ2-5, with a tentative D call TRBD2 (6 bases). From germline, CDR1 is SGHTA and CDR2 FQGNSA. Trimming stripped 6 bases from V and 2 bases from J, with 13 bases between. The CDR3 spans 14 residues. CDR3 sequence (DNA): TGTGCCAGCAGTTACCAGGGACTGCAAGAGACCCAGTACTTC. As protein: CASSYQGLQETQYF.

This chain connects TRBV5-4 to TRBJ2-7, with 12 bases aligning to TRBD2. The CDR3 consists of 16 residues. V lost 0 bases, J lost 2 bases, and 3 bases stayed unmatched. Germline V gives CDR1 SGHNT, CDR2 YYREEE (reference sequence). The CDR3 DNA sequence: TGTGCCAGCAGCTTGGCTCTAGCGGGAGGGCCCTACGAGCAGTACTTC. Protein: CASSLALAGGPYEQYF.

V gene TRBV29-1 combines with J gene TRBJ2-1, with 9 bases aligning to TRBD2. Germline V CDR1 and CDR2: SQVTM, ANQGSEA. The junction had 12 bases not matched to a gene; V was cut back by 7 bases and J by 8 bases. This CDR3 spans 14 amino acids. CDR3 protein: CSGGRSGSLDEQFF. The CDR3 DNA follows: TGCAGCGGCGGGCGTAGCGGGAGCCTCGATGAGCAGTTCTTC.

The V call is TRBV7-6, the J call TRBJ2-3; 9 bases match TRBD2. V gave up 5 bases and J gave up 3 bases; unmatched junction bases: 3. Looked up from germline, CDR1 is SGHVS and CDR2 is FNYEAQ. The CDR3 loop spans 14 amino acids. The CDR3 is CASSRSGRTDTQYF. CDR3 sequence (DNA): TGTGCCAGCAGCCGAAGCGGGAGGACAGATACGCAGTATTTT.

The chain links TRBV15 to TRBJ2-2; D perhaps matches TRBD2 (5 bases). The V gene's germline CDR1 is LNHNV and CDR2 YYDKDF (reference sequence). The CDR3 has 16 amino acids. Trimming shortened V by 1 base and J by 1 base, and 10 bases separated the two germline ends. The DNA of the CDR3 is TGTGCCACCAGCAGAGCCTACGGGATGAACACCGGGGAGCTGTTTTTT. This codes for CATSRAYGMNTGELFF. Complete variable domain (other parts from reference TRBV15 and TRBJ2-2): DAMVIQNPRYQVTQFGKPVTLSCSQTLNHNVMYWYQQKSSQAPKLLFHYYDKDFNNEADTPDNFQSRRPNTSFCFLDIRSPGLGDTAMYLCATSRAYGMNTGELFFGEGSRLTVL.

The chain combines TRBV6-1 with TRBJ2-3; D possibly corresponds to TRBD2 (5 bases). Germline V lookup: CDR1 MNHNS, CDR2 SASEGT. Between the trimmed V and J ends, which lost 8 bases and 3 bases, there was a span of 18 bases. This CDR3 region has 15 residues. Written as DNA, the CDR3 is TGTGCCAGCTCCCGCCGCCGGGGTGGAACAGATACGCAGTATTTT. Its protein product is CASSRRRGGTDTQYF.

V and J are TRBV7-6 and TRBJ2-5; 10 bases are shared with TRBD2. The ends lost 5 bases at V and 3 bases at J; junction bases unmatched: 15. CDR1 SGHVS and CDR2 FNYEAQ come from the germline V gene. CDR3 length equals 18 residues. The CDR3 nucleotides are TGTGCCAGCAGCCAAGGGATGGGCTTAGCGGGAGGAAAAGAGACCCAGTACTTC. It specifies CASSQGMGLAGGKETQYF.

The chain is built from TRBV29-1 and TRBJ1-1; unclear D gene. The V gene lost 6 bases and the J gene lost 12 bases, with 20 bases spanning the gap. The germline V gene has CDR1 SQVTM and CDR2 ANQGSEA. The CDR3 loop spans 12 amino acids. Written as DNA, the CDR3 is TGCAGCGTCCCGACCGCGGACCGTATGCCTTTCTTT. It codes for CSVPTADRMPFF.

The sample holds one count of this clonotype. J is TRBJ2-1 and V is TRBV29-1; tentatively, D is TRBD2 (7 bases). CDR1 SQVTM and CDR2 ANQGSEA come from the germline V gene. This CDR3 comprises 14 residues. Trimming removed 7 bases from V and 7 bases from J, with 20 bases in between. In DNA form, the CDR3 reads TGCAGCGCCTTTGGTCTAGCGGACAGTAATGAGCAGTTCTTC. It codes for CSAFGLADSNEQFF.

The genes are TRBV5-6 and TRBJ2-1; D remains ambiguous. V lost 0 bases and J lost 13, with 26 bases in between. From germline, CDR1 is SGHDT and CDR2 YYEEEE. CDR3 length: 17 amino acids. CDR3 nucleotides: TGTGCCAGCAGCTTGGTCGGTTCTCCCATCCGCCAAACGTCACAGTTCTTC. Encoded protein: CASSLVGSPIRQTSQFF.

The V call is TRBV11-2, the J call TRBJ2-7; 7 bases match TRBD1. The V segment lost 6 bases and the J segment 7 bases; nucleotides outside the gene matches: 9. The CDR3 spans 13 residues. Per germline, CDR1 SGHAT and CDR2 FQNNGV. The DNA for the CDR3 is TGTGCCAGCAGTCCAGACAGGGCTCGAGAGCAGTACTTC. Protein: CASSPDRAREQYF.